The subject of this entry is one T cell receptor (beta chain). The antigen remains undetermined. The entry originates in a study of blood T cells in healthy people across ages. Whole-study context: Capturing about one barcoded beta molecule per two T cells was achieved by template switching.

Study-wide results and limits: Across the age range, TCR beta diversity per million T cells fell in a roughly linear way. Expanded clonotype shifts may have been confounded, as the donors had an unknown CMV status.

The use of a sample-barcoded 5' primer and a J-beta primer mix characterized a second PCR of about 7 to 12 cycles. TCRdb re-analysed the 5' RACE reads in MiXCR, keeping a single row per CDR3 protein. The sample records roughly 800,000 distinct CDR3 sequences, roughly 50% being singletons. The sequence was obtained from a man aged 30 to 39 in good health. Sequenced: blood.

CDR3: CASSDAASLEETQYF. For the CDR3, the DNA is TGCGCCAGCAGTGATGCTGCTAGTCTGGAAGAGACCCAGTACTTC. The chain recombines TRBV10-1 with TRBJ2-7; no clear D. TRBJ2-5 matches the DNA end more closely, so the J call is doubtful. CDR1 and CDR2 from the germline V gene are WNHNN and SYGVQD (reference sequence). The CDR3 totals 15 residues.